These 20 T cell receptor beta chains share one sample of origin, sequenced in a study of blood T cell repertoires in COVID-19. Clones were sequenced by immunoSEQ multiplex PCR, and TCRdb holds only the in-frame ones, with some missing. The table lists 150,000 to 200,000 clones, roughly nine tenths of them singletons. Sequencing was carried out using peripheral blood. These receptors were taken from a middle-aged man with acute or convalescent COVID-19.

The CDR3 loop reads CASSTGQGTFPGELFF. As DNA, the CDR3 is TGCGCCAGCAGCACGGGACAGGGTACCTTCCCCGGGGAGCTGTTTTTT. The chain links TRBV5-1 to TRBJ2-2; 9 bases are shared with TRBD1. The junction had 10 bases not matched to a gene; V was cut back by 4 bases and J by 6 bases. Germline V gene data show CDR1 as SGHRS and CDR2 as YFSETQ. This CDR3 comprises 16 residues.

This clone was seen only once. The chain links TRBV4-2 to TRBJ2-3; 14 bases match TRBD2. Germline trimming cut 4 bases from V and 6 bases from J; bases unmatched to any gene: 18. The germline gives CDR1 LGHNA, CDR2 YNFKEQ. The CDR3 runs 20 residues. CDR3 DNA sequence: TGTGCCAGCAGCCCTAGCCCAGGACTAGCGGGAGGCCGGGGTGGGGATACGCAGTATTTT. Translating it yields CASSPSPGLAGGRGGDTQYF.

In DNA form, the CDR3 reads TGTGCCAGCAGTGGGGAGAGCGGTCAGCCCCAGCATTTT. Amino acids: CASSGESGQPQHF. The chain employs TRBV2 and TRBJ1-5; D gene unclear. The CDR3 runs 13 residues. Germline CDR1 SNHLY, CDR2 FYNNEI. V dropped 4 bases and J dropped 6 bases, with 10 bases sitting between them. The full variable domain, rest sourced from reference TRBV2 and TRBJ1-5, is EPEVTQTPSHQVTQMGQEVILRCVPISNHLYFYWYRQILGQKVEFLVSFYNNEISEKSEIFDDQFSVERPDGSNFTLKIRSTKLEDSAMYFCASSGESGQPQHFGDGTRLSIL.

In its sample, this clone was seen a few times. The CDR3 sequence is CTSSQYGRDRFFSYNSPLHF. The CDR3 coding sequence is TGCACCAGCAGCCAGTACGGTCGGGACAGGTTTTTCTCCTATAATTCACCCCTCCACTTT. The V call is TRBV1, the J call TRBJ1-6; the table's TRBD1 call for D was not verified on the DNA. TRBV1 has pseudogene status. This CDR3 spans 20 amino acids.

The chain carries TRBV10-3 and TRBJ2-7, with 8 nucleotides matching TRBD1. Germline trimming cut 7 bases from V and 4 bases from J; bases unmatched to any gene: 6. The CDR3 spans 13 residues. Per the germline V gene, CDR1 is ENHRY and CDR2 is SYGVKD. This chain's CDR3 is CAITPGTGYEQYF. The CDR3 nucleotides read TGTGCCATCACCCCCGGGACAGGTTACGAGCAGTACTTC.

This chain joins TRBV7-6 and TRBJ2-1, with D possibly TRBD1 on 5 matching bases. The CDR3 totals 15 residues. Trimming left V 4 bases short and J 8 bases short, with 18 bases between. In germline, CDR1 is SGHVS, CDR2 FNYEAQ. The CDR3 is CASSSSPGQVYEQFF. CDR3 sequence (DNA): TGTGCCAGCAGCTCCAGCCCAGGGCAGGTTTATGAGCAGTTCTTC.

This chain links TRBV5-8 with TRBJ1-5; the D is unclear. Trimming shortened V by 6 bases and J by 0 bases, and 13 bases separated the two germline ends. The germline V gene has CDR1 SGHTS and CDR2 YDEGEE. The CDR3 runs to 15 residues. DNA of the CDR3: TGTGCCAGCAAACCCCCGGGGAATAGCAATCAGCCCCAGCATTTT. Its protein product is CASKPPGNSNQPQHF.

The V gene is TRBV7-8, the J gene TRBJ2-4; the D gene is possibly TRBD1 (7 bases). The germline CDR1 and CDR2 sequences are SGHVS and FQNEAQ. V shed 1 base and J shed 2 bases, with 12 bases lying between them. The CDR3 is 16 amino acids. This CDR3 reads CASSLDGGQTKNIQYF. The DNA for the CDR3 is TGTGCCAGCAGCTTAGACGGGGGACAGACCAAAAACATTCAGTACTTC.

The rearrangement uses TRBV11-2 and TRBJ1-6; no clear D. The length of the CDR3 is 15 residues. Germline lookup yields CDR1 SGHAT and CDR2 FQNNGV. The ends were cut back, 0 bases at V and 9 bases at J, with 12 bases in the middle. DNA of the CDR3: TGTGCCAGCAGCTTAGAGGCCCGGTCGGGTTCACCCCTCCACTTT. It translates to CASSLEARSGSPLHF.

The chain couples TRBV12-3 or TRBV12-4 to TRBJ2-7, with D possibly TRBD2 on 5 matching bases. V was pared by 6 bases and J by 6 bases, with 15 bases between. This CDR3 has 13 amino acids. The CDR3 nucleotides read TGTGCCAGCAGCGCCAAAGGCGAGGGCGAGCAGTACTTC. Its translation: CASSAKGEGEQYF.

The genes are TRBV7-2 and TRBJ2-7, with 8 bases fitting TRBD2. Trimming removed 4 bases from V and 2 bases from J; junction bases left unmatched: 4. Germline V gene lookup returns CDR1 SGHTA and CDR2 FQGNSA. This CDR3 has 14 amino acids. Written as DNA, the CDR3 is TGTGCCAGCAGCTACAGCGGGAGCGCCTACGAGCAGTACTTC. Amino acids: CASSYSGSAYEQYF.

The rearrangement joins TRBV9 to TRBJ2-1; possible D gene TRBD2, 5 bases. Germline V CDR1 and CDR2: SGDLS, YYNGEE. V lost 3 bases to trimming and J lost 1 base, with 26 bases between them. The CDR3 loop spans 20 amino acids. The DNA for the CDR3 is TGTGCCAGCAGCGGGACCCGCGGCTTTACGGTAGCGTTATCCTACAATGAGCAGTTCTTC. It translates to CASSGTRGFTVALSYNEQFF.

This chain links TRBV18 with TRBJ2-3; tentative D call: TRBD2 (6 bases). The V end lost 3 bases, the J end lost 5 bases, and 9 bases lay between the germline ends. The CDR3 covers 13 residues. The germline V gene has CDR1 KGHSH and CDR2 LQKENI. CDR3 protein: CASSPQGGDTQYF. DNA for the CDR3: TGTGCCAGCTCACCGCAGGGAGGAGATACGCAGTATTTT.

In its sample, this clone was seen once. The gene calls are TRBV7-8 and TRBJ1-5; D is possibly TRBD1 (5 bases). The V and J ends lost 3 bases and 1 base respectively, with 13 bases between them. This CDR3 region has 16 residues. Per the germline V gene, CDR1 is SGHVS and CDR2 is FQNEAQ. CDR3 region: CASSLAAGLSNQPQHF. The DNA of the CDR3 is TGTGCCAGCAGCTTGGCCGCAGGGTTAAGCAATCAGCCCCAGCATTTT.

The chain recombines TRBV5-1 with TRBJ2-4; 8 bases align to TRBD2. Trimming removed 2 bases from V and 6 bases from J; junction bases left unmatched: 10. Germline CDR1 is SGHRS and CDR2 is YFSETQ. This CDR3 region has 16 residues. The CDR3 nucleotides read TGCGCCAGCAGCTTAATTTTTAGCGGGAAGGGAAACATTCAGTACTTC. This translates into CASSLIFSGKGNIQYF.

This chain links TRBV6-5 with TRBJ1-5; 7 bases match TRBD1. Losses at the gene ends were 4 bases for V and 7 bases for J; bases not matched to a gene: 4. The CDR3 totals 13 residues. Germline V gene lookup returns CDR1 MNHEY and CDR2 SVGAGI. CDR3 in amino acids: CASSLTGRQPQHF. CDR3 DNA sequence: TGTGCCAGCAGTTTGACAGGGCGGCAGCCCCAGCATTTT.

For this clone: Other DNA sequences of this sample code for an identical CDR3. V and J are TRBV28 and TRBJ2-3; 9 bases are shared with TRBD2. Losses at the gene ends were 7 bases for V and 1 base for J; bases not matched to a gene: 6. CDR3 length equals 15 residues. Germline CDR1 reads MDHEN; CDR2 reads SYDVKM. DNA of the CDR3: TGTGCCAGCACCCCGGGACTAGCTCGCACAGATACGCAGTATTTT. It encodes CASTPGLARTDTQYF.

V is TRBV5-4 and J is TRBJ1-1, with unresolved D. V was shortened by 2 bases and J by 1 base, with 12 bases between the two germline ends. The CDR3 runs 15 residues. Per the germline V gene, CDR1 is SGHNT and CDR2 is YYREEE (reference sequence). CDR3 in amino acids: CASSLGHRGNTEAFF. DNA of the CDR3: TGTGCCAGCAGCTTAGGCCATCGCGGGAACACTGAAGCTTTCTTT.

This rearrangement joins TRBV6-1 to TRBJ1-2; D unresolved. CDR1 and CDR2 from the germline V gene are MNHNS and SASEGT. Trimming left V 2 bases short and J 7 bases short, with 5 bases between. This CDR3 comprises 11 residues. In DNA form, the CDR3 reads TGTGCCAGCAGTGAACAGCGTGGCTACACCTTC. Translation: CASSEQRGYTF.

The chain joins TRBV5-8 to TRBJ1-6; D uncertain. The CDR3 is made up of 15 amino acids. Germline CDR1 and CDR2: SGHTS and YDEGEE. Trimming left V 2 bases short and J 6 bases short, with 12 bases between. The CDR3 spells CASSLWQVVNSPLHF. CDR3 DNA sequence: TGTGCCAGCAGCTTATGGCAGGTTGTTAATTCACCCCTCCACTTT.